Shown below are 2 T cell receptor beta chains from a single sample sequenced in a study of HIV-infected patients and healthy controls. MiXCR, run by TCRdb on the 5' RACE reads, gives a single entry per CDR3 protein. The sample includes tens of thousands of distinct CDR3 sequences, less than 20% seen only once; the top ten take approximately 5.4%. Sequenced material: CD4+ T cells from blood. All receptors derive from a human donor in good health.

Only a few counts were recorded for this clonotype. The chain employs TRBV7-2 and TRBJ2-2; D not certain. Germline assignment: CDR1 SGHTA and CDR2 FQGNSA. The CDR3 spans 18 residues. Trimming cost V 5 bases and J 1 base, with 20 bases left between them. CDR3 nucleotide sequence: TGTGCCAGCAGCCAAGGGATTGGGCCATTGATGAACACCGGGGAGCTGTTTTTT. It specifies CASSQGIGPLMNTGELFF. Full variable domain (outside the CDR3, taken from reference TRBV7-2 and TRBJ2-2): GAGVSQSPSNKVTEKGKDVELRCDPISGHTALYWYRQSLGQGLEFLIYFQGNSAPDKSGLPSDRFSAERTGGSVSTLTIQRTQQEDSAVYLCASSQGIGPLMNTGELFFGEGSRLTVL.

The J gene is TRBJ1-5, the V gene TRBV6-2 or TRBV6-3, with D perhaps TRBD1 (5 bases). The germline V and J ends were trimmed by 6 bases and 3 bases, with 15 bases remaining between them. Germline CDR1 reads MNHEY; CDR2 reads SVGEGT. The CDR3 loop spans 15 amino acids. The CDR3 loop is CASRNGGWLNQPQHF. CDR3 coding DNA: TGTGCCAGCAGAAACGGGGGGTGGCTCAATCAGCCCCAGCATTTT.